The present T cell receptor (beta chain) was sequenced within a study of vaccination and CD4 T cells after COVID-19 (dated by TCRdb to the early 2020s). About the investigation overall: Convalescent patients had a positive SARS-CoV-2 result on nasal swab PCR, and of these patients, some 10 had mild disease and one had severe disease. In control cultures, a CEFX viral epitope pool was used as positive control, an HIV-1 Nef peptide pool was used as negative control, or no peptide was added. Post-COVID blood samples from convalescent patients were collected a median of about 100 days after diagnosis, with a range of 35 to 161 days. In 10 COVID-19 convalescent patients and a handful of infection-naive healthy vaccine recipients, researchers compared the spike-specific CD4+ TCR repertoire from before mRNA vaccination with the repertoire from after. Overlapping spike peptide pools from SARS-CoV-2 and from the common cold coronaviruses HCoV-NL63, HCoV-OC43 and HCoV-229E were used as culture stimuli. The time from the second vaccine dose to post-vaccine blood sampling had a median of approximately 72 days and ranged from roughly 12 to 250 days. Participants received two doses of either the Pfizer-BioNTech BNT162b2 vaccine (n=8) or the Moderna mRNA-1273 vaccine (n=2). The convalescent cohort included six males and four females, with two Hispanic individuals, seven Caucasians, two Asians and one multiracial person.

Results the study describes overall, beyond this receptor: In convalescent patients, nearly all vaccine-specific clones (304 of 307) were found to be mono-reactive for SARS-CoV-2 spike rather than cross-reactive with common cold coronaviruses. An increase in the median number of SARS-CoV-2-reactive clonotypes from 21 after infection to about 39 after vaccination was observed, but the change was not found to be significant. Among the post-vaccine SARS-CoV-2-reactive clones in convalescent patients, a median about 89% showed up only after vaccination, which suggests vaccine-specific priming. The study included relatively few convalescent patients and did not analyze early timepoints after natural infection.

Receptor amplification or capture employed PCR. At the Johns Hopkins FTIC core, DNA from the cultured CD4+ T cells underwent TCR sequencing with the Oncomine TCR Beta short-read assay. The QIAamp micro DNA kit was used to extract genomic DNA from the cultured CD4+ T cells. The Oncomine TCR Beta libraries from cultured CD4+ T cells were pooled using unique dual indexes and then sequenced on an Illumina iSeq 100. Processing in the source paper ran as follows. Non-productive sequences were removed, and CDR3s that did not start with C, did not end with F or W, or were shorter than 7 amino acids were discarded. Antigen-specific clonotypes were identified with the MANAFEST web application by comparing peptide-stimulated wells with reference and other culture wells. For a clone to be called positive, the clone needed an FDR below 0.05, an odds ratio above 5, and a productive frequency above 0.1% in at least two of three replicate wells. A clonotype was classed as cross-reactive if the clonotype showed significant expansion both in SARS-CoV-2 spike wells and in at least one common cold coronavirus spike condition. Levenshtein distances (stringdist) and unrooted phylogenetic trees (ape) in R version 3.6.1 were used to assess CDR3 homology. TCRdb reran the public reads through fastp at Q25 and MiXCR, keeping productive beta chains. Rows with a matching CDR3 protein are joined into one entry that keeps the most common DNA and genes. It is TCRdb's table, rather than the study itself, that gives the V and J calls and clone size. For this sample the table gives approximately 17,000 distinct CDR3 sequences, of which around 46% were detected only once. Of the sample, over 6.5% falls within the top ten clones.

CDR1 SGHTS and CDR2 YDEGEE were looked up in the germline V gene. The CDR3 sequence holds 14 residues, the cysteine and phenylalanine included. The only DNA kept is the CDR3, 42 bases in frame from the first base. Trimming at the junction amounts to 1 base on V and 5 bases on J, and the germline ends lie 12 bases apart. Concerning this clonotype: Its binding antigen is unknown. Base qualities are missing; no much larger clone stands one base away.

The treatment or condition label, as the study defines it: roughly 11-day PBMC culture with coronavirus spike peptide pools or control peptides (ViraFEST assay). The study used the ViraFEST assay, which expanded antigen-specific T cells with peptide pools and then identified expanded clonotypes by TCR sequencing. The convalescent patients' positive SARS-CoV-2 PCR tests fell between March and December 2020, which was before the Alpha, Beta and Delta variants emerged in the United States. Each well held 1.5 million to 2.5 million PBMCs cultured with around 9 ug/ml peptide pools in IMDM containing roughly 5% human AB serum and approximately 10 IU/ml IL-2. On days 3 and 7, half of the culture medium was replaced with fresh IL-2-containing medium. After approximately 10 days of culture, CD4+ T cells were isolated by negative selection using the EasySep CD4+ T cell isolation kit. Ficoll-Paque Plus gradient centrifugation was used to isolate PBMCs from whole blood, and the isolated PBMCs were then either used fresh or cryopreserved at -140C. In general, triplicate wells were set up for every culture condition.

The sequence joins TRBV5-8 to TRBJ2-5; the best D guess is TRBD2, with 6 bases matching. Source: CD4+ T cells from blood, cultured in vitro, taken after SARS-CoV-2 vaccination. The receptor was isolated from a human donor who had recovered from COVID-19. The CDR3 loop reads CASSLFRLAETQYF. The DNA sequence follows: TGTGCCAGCAGCTTGTTTCGTCTAGCGGAGACCCAGTACTTC.